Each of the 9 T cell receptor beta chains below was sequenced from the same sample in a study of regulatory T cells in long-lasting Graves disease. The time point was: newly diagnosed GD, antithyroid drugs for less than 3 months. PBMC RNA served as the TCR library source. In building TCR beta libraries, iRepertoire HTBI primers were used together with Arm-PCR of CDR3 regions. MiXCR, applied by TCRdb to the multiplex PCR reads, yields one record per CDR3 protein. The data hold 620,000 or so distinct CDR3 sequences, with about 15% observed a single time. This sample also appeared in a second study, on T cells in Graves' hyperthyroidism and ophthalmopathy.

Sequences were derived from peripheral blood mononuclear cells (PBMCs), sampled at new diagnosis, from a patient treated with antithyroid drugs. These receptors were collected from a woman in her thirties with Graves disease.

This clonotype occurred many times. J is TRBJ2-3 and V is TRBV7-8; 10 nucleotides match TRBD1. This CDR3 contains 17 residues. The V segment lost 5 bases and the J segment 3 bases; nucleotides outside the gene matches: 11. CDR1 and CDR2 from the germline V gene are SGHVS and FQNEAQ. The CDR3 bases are TGTGCCAGCAGCCCTCCGGGACAGGGGATTGTGACAGATACGCAGTATTTT. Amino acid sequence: CASSPPGQGIVTDTQYF.

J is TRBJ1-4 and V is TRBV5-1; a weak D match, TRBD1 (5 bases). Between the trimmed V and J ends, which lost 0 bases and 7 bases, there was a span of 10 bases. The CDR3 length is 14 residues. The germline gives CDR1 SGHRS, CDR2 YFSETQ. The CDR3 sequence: CASSLVGGGEKLFF. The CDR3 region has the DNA TGCGCCAGCAGCTTGGTTGGGGGTGGTGAAAAACTGTTTTTT.

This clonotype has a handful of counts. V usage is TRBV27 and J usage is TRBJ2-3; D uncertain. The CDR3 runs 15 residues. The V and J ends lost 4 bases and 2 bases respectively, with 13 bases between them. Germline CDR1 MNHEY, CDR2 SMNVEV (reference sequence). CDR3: CASSSPGGITDTQYF. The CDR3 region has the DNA TGTGCCAGCAGTTCCCCAGGTGGAATCACAGATACGCAGTATTTT.

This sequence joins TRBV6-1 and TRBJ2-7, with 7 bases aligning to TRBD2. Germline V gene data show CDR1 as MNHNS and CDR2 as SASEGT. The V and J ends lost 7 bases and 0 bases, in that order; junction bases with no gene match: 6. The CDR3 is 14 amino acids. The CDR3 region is CASTLAAGSYEQYF. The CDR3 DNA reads TGTGCCAGCACTCTAGCGGCGGGCTCCTACGAGCAGTACTTC.

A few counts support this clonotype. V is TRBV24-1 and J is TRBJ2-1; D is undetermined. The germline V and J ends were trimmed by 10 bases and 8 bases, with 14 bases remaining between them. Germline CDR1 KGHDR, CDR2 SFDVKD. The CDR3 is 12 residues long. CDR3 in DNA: TGTGCCACACAAGCAGGATGGGATGAGCAGTTCTTC. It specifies CATQAGWDEQFF.

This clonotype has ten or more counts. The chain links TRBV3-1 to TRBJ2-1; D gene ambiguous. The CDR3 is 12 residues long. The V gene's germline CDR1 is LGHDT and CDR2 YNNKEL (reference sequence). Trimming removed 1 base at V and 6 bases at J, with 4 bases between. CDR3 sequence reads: CASSQALNEQFF. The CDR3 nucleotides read TGTGCCAGCAGCCAAGCCCTCAATGAGCAGTTCTTC.

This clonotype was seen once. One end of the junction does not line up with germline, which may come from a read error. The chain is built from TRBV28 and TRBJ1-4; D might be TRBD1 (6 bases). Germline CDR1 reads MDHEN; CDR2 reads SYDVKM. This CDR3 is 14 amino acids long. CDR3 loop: CASSLPQGTEELFF. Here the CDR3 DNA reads TGTGCCAGCAGTTTACCCCAGGGGACTGAAGAACTGTTTTTT.

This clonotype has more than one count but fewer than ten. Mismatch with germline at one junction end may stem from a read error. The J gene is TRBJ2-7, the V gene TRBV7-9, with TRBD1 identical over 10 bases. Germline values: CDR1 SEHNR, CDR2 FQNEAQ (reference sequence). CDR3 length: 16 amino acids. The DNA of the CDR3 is TGTGTCAGCAGCTCGAATAACCGGGACAGGGGAGACGAGCAGTACTTC. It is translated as CVSSSNNRDRGDEQYF.

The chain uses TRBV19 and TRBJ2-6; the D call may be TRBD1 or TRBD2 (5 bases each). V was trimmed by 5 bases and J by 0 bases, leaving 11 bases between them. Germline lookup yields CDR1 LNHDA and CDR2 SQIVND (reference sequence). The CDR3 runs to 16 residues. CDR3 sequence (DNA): TGTGCCAGTAGTGGGGGACGCGGCTCTGGGGCCAACGTCCTGACTTTC. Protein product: CASSGGRGSGANVLTF.